Listed here are 9 T cell receptor beta chains from one sample, sequenced in a study of shared clonotypes between healthy human individuals. Profiling relied on immunoSEQ multiplex PCR, and the TCRdb table lists in-frame clones only, not all of them. This sample has more than 400,000 clones, with approximately 80% found just once. The sequencing sample was made of PBMCs. The origin of the receptors is a middle-aged woman in good health. Some clones in this sample may be carry-over from other donors' samples.

This clone was seen a few times. The CDR3: CASSDYTGSDGYTF. The CDR3 DNA is TGTGCCAGCAGTGACTACACAGGTTCGGATGGCTACACCTTC. This chain connects TRBV25-1 to TRBJ1-2; tentative D call: TRBD1 (5 bases). The CDR3 sequence is 14 residues long. Trimming removed 3 bases from V and 6 bases from J, with 14 bases in between. Germline V gene data show CDR1 as MGHDK and CDR2 as SYGVNS.

The chain's CDR3 is CASSPDRATGNTIYF. CDR3 coding DNA: TGTGCCAGCAGCCCGGACAGGGCAACTGGAAACACCATATATTTT. The gene calls are TRBV7-8 and TRBJ1-3; TRBD1 matches 8 bases. With 5 bases clipped from V and 2 bases from J, the junction kept 5 bases outside the gene matches. There are 15 residues in the CDR3. Germline assignment: CDR1 SGHVS and CDR2 FQNEAQ.

This clone showed up just a few times. The chain is built from TRBV9 and TRBJ1-5; D is perhaps TRBD1 (6 bases). V lost 3 bases and J 5 bases, leaving 12 bases between the germline ends. This CDR3 spans 14 amino acids. The V gene's germline CDR1 is SGDLS and CDR2 YYNGEE. The CDR3 protein is CASSEQGGDQPQHF. CDR3 bases: TGTGCCAGCAGCGAACAGGGTGGGGATCAGCCCCAGCATTTT.

The CDR3 nucleotides read TGTGCCAGTAGTATAGATGGACTAGCGACTTCCCCTTGGGATGAGCAGTTCTTC. This sequence encodes CASSIDGLATSPWDEQFF. The rearrangement joins TRBV19 to TRBJ2-1; 9 bases align to TRBD2. The junction had 14 bases not matched to a gene; V was cut back by 0 bases and J by 8 bases. Germline V gives CDR1 LNHDA, CDR2 SQIVND (reference sequence). CDR3 length: 18 residues.

The V gene is TRBV14, the J gene TRBJ1-2, with D hard to call. Deletions cut 1 base from V and 4 bases from J, with 4 bases between. This CDR3 comprises 12 residues. Germline CDR1 reads SGHDN; CDR2 reads FVKESK. The CDR3 region is CASSQGVYGYTF. The CDR3 coding sequence is TGTGCCAGCAGCCAAGGAGTCTATGGCTACACCTTC.

The CDR3 nucleotides are TGTGCCAGCAGCTTAGCGATGAGACAGCGGAACACTGAAGCTTTCTTT. The encoded protein is CASSLAMRQRNTEAFF. The chain is built from TRBV7-8 and TRBJ1-1; weak D call: TRBD1 (5 bases). Deletions cut 0 bases from V and 1 base from J, with 12 bases between. There are 16 residues in the CDR3. Germline V lookup: CDR1 SGHVS, CDR2 FQNEAQ. Full variable domain (rest looked up from reference TRBV7-8 and TRBJ1-1): GAGVSQSPRYKVAKRGQDVALRCDPISGHVSLFWYQQALGQGPEFLTYFQNEAQLDKSGLPSDRFFAERPEGSVSTLKIQRTQQEDSAVYLCASSLAMRQRNTEAFFGQGTRLTVV.

The V call is TRBV28, the J call TRBJ2-7; D call uncertain. The length of the CDR3 is 12 residues. The V end lost 5 bases, the J end lost 5 bases, and 10 bases lay between the germline ends. Germline values: CDR1 MDHEN, CDR2 SYDVKM. CDR3 nucleotides: TGTGCCAGCAGTCCCCCTCAGGACGAGCAGTACTTC. Protein product: CASSPPQDEQYF.

The chain couples TRBV28 to TRBJ2-3; D perhaps matches TRBD2 (5 bases). The CDR3 is made up of 14 amino acids. The V end lost 6 bases, the J end lost 2 bases, and 12 bases lay between the germline ends. Germline CDR1 MDHEN, CDR2 SYDVKM. In DNA form, the CDR3 reads TGTGCCAGCAGGTGGACTGAAAACACAGATACGCAGTATTTT. It translates to CASRWTENTDTQYF.

The J gene is TRBJ1-5, the V gene TRBV7-2; D call uncertain. The germline gives CDR1 SGHTA, CDR2 FQGNSA. V lost 1 base to trimming and J lost 4 bases, with 11 bases between them. This CDR3 region has 15 residues. For the CDR3, the DNA is TGTGCCAGCAGCTTAGGGGCGTTTCGAAATCAGCCCCAGCATTTT. This codes for CASSLGAFRNQPQHF. Full variable domain (remainder filled in from reference TRBV7-2 and TRBJ1-5): GAGVSQSPSNKVTEKGKDVELRCDPISGHTALYWYRQSLGQGLEFLIYFQGNSAPDKSGLPSDRFSAERTGGSVSTLTIQRTQQEDSAVYLCASSLGAFRNQPQHFGDGTRLSIL.